This entry is about one T cell receptor beta chain. The data were produced by immunoSEQ multiplex PCR, yet TCRdb's version contains in-frame clones alone and is incomplete. The table has around 83,000 clones, over 90% seen once. CDR3 length equals 13 residues. Trimming removed 8 bases at V and 5 bases at J, with 13 bases between. Looked up from germline, CDR1 is MNHEY and CDR2 is SMNVEV (reference sequence). The source of the sample is a study of technical replicates of blood from a few donors. The specimen sequenced was T cells isolated from PBMCs. This receptor was identified in a human donor in good health. The gene calls are TRBV27 and TRBJ2-1; D is perhaps TRBD2 (6 bases). This CDR3 is CASGDSYHNEQFF. For the CDR3, the DNA is TGTGCCAGCGGGGACTCCTACCACAATGAGCAGTTCTTC.